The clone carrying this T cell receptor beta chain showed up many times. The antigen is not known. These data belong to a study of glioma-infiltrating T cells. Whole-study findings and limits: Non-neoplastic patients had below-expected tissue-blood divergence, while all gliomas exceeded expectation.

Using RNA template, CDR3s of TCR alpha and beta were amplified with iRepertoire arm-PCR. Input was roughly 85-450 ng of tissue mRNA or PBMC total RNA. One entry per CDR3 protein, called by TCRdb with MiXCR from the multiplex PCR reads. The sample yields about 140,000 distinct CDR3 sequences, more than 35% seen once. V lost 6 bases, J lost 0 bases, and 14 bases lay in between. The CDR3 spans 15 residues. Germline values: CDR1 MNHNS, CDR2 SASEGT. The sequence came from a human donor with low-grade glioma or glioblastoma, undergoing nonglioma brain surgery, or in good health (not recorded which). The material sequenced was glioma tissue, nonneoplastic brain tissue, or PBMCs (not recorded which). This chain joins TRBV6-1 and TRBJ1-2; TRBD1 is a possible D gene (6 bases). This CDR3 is CASRTGTLTNYGYTF. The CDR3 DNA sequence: TGTGCCAGCAGGACCGGGACACTCACTAACTATGGCTACACCTTC.